This record concerns one T cell receptor beta chain sequence. The antigen remains unidentified. The data stem from a study of somatic mutations in cytotoxic T cells in rheumatoid arthritis. Study-level results: CD8+ clonality rose with age in rheumatoid arthritis patients, unlike in healthy controls. CD8+ T-cell clonality showed no significant difference between rheumatoid arthritis patients and age-matched healthy controls.

Sequenced by immunoSEQ multiplex PCR; TCRdb stores in-frame clones only, minus some. The sample has 25,000 to 30,000 clones; about 80% are singletons. V was trimmed by 4 bases and J by 1 base, leaving 8 bases between them. The length of the CDR3 is 14 residues. Germline values: CDR1 MNHNS, CDR2 SASEGT. The investigators isolated CD4+ and CD8+ cells by positive magnetic bead selection and checked their purity by flow cytometry. This receptor was taken from a man aged 45-65 years in good health. Sequencing was done on a sample of CD8+ T cells sorted from blood. This chain connects TRBV6-1 to TRBJ1-5; perhaps TRBD1 as D (5 bases). In DNA form, the CDR3 reads TGTGCCAGCAGTGCACCAGGGAGCAATCAGCCCCAGCATTTT. Its translation is CASSAPGSNQPQHF.